Listed below are T cell receptor beta chains from one sample, sequenced in a study of CD8 T cells in ankylosing spondylitis. TCRdb reanalysed the 5' RACE reads using MiXCR and keeps one entry per CDR3 protein. This table has fewer than 550,000 distinct CDR3 sequences, approximately 5% appearing once. Sequenced sample: blood, either unsorted or a sorted T cell fraction (not recorded which). All receptors derive from a male donor with ankylosing spondylitis. The CDR3 runs from the conserved cysteine through the conserved F or W. The D gene is left open where the match is weak.

>TRBD2|TRBV5-1|TRBJ2-1
CASSRGGLAGRSYNEQFF
>TRBD1|TRBV6-1|TRBJ1-1
CASRSDRDRVSEAFF
>NA|TRBV10-3|TRBJ1-5
CAISAGNNQPQHF
>NA|TRBV25-1|TRBJ1-1
CASSDRSGANTEAFF
>TRBD2|TRBV11-3|TRBJ2-1
CASSPASGSSEQFF
>NA|TRBV20-1|TRBJ1-2
CSARPGFSGTVYGYTF
>NA|TRBV7-2|TRBJ2-1
CASSWGWGFYNEQFF
>TRBD2|TRBV5-1|TRBJ2-7
CASSSRLAGAGYEQYF
>NA|TRBV5-1|TRBJ2-5
CASKAVLGFGETQYF
>TRBD2|TRBV11-2|TRBJ2-3
CASSSGLADPVADTQYF